This T cell receptor beta chain was sequenced for a study of CD8+ T cells in alopecia areata. In the study overall: Treated patients were given oral tofacitinib, which was dosed at 5 to 10 mg twice daily.

Germline-derived CDR1 and CDR2 are SGDLS and YYNGEE. Losses at the gene ends were 4 bases for V and 4 bases for J; bases not matched to a gene: 6. The CDR3 sequence is 15 residues long. The authors extracted RNA and reverse transcribed it into cDNA as the sequencing template. Sequenced by immunoSEQ multiplex PCR; TCRdb stores in-frame clones only, minus some. Among roughly 100,000 clones listed, about nine tenths were seen once. With respect to this clone: What it binds is not known.

General study results and limits: Throughout tofacitinib, many expanded lesional clones continued to persist in scalp and blood.

Stated treatment: oral pan-JAK inhibitor, 5-10 mg twice daily. Sampling of alopecia areata patients yielded lesional scalp punch biopsies as well as peripheral blood. The V call is TRBV9, the J call TRBJ1-2, with 11 positions matching TRBD1. The sequence was obtained from a human donor with alopecia areata. Here the sequenced sample was CD8+ T cells sorted from blood, taken at week 34, from a patient treated with tofacitinib. CDR3: CASSIYGTGGYGYTF. DNA for the CDR3: TGTGCCAGCAGCATATACGGGACAGGGGGCTATGGCTACACCTTC.